The 26 T cell receptor beta chains below were found in one sample sequenced in a study of OX40 agonist ivuxolimab in advanced cancers. Only in-frame clones appear in the TCRdb table, and some are missing; sequencing was by immunoSEQ multiplex PCR. This table has some 94,000 clones, more than 90% appearing once. The sequences come from CD4+ or CD8+ T cells sorted from blood, collected in a trial of the OX40 agonist ivuxolimab. Source of these receptors: an adult with an advanced solid tumor such as melanoma, head and neck, liver or kidney cancer.

This clone came up once. The V call is TRBV30, the J call TRBJ2-1, with a weak D call TRBD2 (7 bases). The CDR3 runs 15 residues. CDR1 and CDR2 (germline): GTSNPN, SVGIG (reference sequence). V shed 3 bases and J shed 5 bases, with 17 bases lying between them. DNA for the CDR3: TGTGCCTGGAGCGTAGGGGGAGGGTGGGACAATGAGCAGTTCTTC. As protein: CAWSVGGGWDNEQFF.

The chain carries TRBV7-6 and TRBJ2-5, with 13 bases lining up with TRBD2. This CDR3 comprises 18 residues. The V gene's germline CDR1 is SGHVS and CDR2 FNYEAQ. The V segment lost 6 bases and the J segment 2 bases; nucleotides outside the gene matches: 12. The CDR3 DNA is TGTGCCAGCAGTTGGCTCGGACTAGCGGGGGACCATCAAGAGACCCAGTACTTC. Protein product: CASSWLGLAGDHQETQYF.

CDR3 DNA sequence: TGTGCCAGTGAGAGGGGAAGGAGCAATCAGCCCCAGCATTTT. It is translated as CASERGRSNQPQHF. V and J are TRBV19 and TRBJ1-5; D may be TRBD1 (5 bases). The CDR3 consists of 14 residues. The germline CDR1 and CDR2 sequences are LNHDA and SQIVND (reference sequence). Trimming pared 8 bases from V and 1 base from J, leaving 12 bases between.

The V gene is TRBV12-5, the J gene TRBJ2-1; the D gene is possibly TRBD1 (7 bases). The germline CDR1 and CDR2 sequences are LGHNT and FRNRAP. CDR3 size: 16 residues. V was pared by 1 base and J by 5 bases, with 15 bases between. The CDR3 DNA sequence: TGTGCTAGTGGTTTGGAGGCGTCAGGGGGGCACAATGAGCAGTTCTTC. Translating gives CASGLEASGGHNEQFF.

The V call is TRBV11-3, the J call TRBJ2-1, with TRBD2 matching over 11 bases. The CDR3 spans 15 residues. In germline, CDR1 is SGHNT, CDR2 YENEEA. Germline trimming cut 2 bases from V and 9 bases from J; bases unmatched to any gene: 6. The CDR3 sequence: CASSLTSGRGSEQFF. As DNA, the CDR3 is TGTGCCAGCAGCTTAACTAGCGGGAGAGGAAGTGAGCAGTTCTTC.

V is TRBV13 and J is TRBJ2-1, with D perhaps TRBD1 or TRBD2 (5 bases each). V gave up 3 bases and J gave up 10 bases, with 10 bases separating them. This CDR3 is built from 12 residues. CDR1 PRHDT and CDR2 FYEKMQ come from the germline V gene (reference sequence). CDR3 in DNA: TGTGCCAGCAGCTTCCGAGGGGTGGAGCAGTTCTTC. It yields the protein CASSFRGVEQFF.

This clone occurred a few times. The V call is TRBV5-6, the J call TRBJ2-7; a weak D match, TRBD1 (6 bases). CDR3 length: 15 residues. CDR1 is SGHDT, CDR2 YYEEEE, per germline. V gave up 4 bases and J gave up 0 bases, with 14 bases separating them. Written as DNA, the CDR3 is TGTGCCAGCAGCCTCAGGGGTTTAGGCTCCTACGAGCAGTACTTC. The encoded protein is CASSLRGLGSYEQYF.

The chain has TRBV29-1 and TRBJ2-3; tentative D call: TRBD1 (6 bases). This CDR3 is 19 amino acids long. V lost 4 bases and J lost 1, with 27 bases in between. The germline V gene has CDR1 SQVTM and CDR2 ANQGSEA. CDR3 bases: TGCAGCGTTGTGGGGACCACCGGCACAGGGAATGGAGGCACAGATACGCAGTATTTT. Residues: CSVVGTTGTGNGGTDTQYF.

The chain employs TRBV11-2 and TRBJ2-3; D remains ambiguous. Germline loops: CDR1 SGHAT, CDR2 FQNNGV. With 2 bases removed from V and 2 bases from J, the gap between germline ends came to 5 bases. CDR3 length equals 13 residues. CDR3 DNA: TGTGCCAGCAGCTTACTGGTCACAGATACGCAGTATTTT. Protein: CASSLLVTDTQYF.

The rearrangement links TRBV11-2 to TRBJ2-2, with 9 bases lining up with TRBD1. This CDR3 is built from 17 residues. V dropped 4 bases and J dropped 1; count of bases not matched to a gene: 7. Germline CDR1 SGHAT, CDR2 FQNNGV. CDR3 DNA sequence: TGTGCCAGCAGCTCCACACGGACAGGGGAGAACACCGGGGAGCTGTTTTTT. Protein sequence: CASSSTRTGENTGELFF.

The rearrangement joins TRBV27 to TRBJ2-7, with 7 bases that match TRBD2. The CDR3 totals 13 residues. V trimming: 5 bases; J trimming: 7 bases; junction bases outside the gene matches: 8. Per the germline V gene, CDR1 is MNHEY and CDR2 is SMNVEV (reference sequence). CDR3 in amino acids: CASSLGGSGEQYF. The CDR3 coding sequence is TGTGCCAGCAGTCTGGGAGGGAGCGGAGAGCAGTACTTC.

The CDR3 bases are TGTGCCAGCAGCTTAGGACTAGTTCCAGATACGCAGTATTTT. Translated, it gives CASSLGLVPDTQYF. The V gene is TRBV7-6, the J gene TRBJ2-3, with TRBD2 as a possible D gene (6 bases). Germline V gene sequence: CDR1 SGHVS, CDR2 FNYEAQ. Between the trimmed V and J ends, which lost 1 base and 4 bases, there was a span of 9 bases. The CDR3 loop spans 14 amino acids.

With respect to this clone: Other DNA sequences of this sample code for an identical CDR3. The J gene is TRBJ1-2, the V gene TRBV27; maybe TRBD1 (6 bases). The germline CDR1 and CDR2 sequences are MNHEY and SMNVEV (reference sequence). V gave up 0 bases and J gave up 5 bases, with 10 bases separating them. The CDR3 totals 14 residues. CDR3 sequence reads: CASSLSGGGYGYTF. CDR3 bases: TGTGCCAGCAGTTTATCGGGAGGGGGGTATGGCTACACCTTC.

The V and J genes are TRBV5-1 and TRBJ2-1; D not certain. V lost 6 bases and J 9 bases, leaving 13 bases between the germline ends. The CDR3 totals 12 residues. Looked up from germline, CDR1 is SGHRS and CDR2 is YFSETQ. CDR3 sequence (DNA): TGCGCCAGCACCTCCCTTAAGGCTGAGCAGTTCTTC. Translated: CASTSLKAEQFF.

V and J are TRBV4-1 and TRBJ1-2; D gene ambiguous. This CDR3 has 13 residues. V was pared by 5 bases and J by 2 bases, with 9 bases between. Germline CDR1 and CDR2: MGHRA and YSYEKL. The CDR3 protein is CASSSELNYGYTF. CDR3 DNA sequence: TGCGCCAGCAGCTCGGAACTCAACTATGGCTACACCTTC.

The genes are TRBV9 and TRBJ2-1, with 9 bases fitting TRBD2. This CDR3 has 16 residues. V was clipped by 0 bases and J by 7 bases; unmatched bases: 8. CDR1 is SGDLS, CDR2 YYNGEE, per germline. CDR3 nucleotides: TGTGCCAGCAGCGTAGATAGCGGGAGTCTAGGGAATGAGCAGTTCTTC. It codes for CASSVDSGSLGNEQFF.

This clone was counted a single time. The rearrangement uses TRBV7-9 and TRBJ2-7, with TRBD1 matching over 9 bases. The V segment lost 5 bases and the J segment 4 bases; nucleotides outside the gene matches: 6. The length of the CDR3 is 14 residues. CDR1 and CDR2 (germline): SEHNR, FQNEAQ (reference sequence). The DNA of the CDR3 is TGTGCCAGCAGCCAAGGACAGGGGTTTTACGAGCAGTACTTC. It yields the protein CASSQGQGFYEQYF.

The chain recombines TRBV4-1 with TRBJ2-1; 7 bases are a match to TRBD2. Germline V CDR1 and CDR2: MGHRA, YSYEKL. Trimming cost V 5 bases and J 3 bases; bases outside gene matches: 13. The length of the CDR3 is 17 residues. In DNA, the CDR3 is TGCGCCAGCAGCTTAATCCGGGACTACCGTGGCTACAATGAGCAGTTCTTC. Translating it yields CASSLIRDYRGYNEQFF.

CDR3 protein: CASSPSGPPNYEQYF. CDR3 nucleotides: TGCGCCAGCAGCCCCAGCGGTCCACCGAACTACGAGCAGTACTTC. The chain joins TRBV5-1 to TRBJ2-7, with D possibly TRBD2 on 5 matching bases. The CDR3 length is 15 residues. Deletions cut 4 bases from V and 3 bases from J, with 17 bases between. Germline values: CDR1 SGHRS, CDR2 YFSETQ.

This chain connects TRBV4-3 to TRBJ1-1; maybe TRBD1 (6 bases). CDR1 is LGHNA and CDR2 is YSLEER in the germline V gene. The CDR3 consists of 14 residues. V shed 4 bases and J shed 4 bases, with 13 bases lying between them. The DNA for the CDR3 is TGCGCCAGCAGCCCTCGGGGGCTGGGCACTGAAGCTTTCTTT. This codes for CASSPRGLGTEAFF.

Here the CDR3 DNA reads TGTGCCAGCAGGGGGGGAAAAAATAGCAATCAGCCCCAGCATTTT. It is translated as CASRGGKNSNQPQHF. The chain carries TRBV2 and TRBJ1-5; possible D gene TRBD1, 5 bases. Germline loops: CDR1 SNHLY, CDR2 FYNNEI. Trimming removed 6 bases from V and 0 bases from J, with 12 bases in between. The CDR3 is 15 residues long.

This chain joins TRBV5-4 and TRBJ2-6, with D perhaps TRBD2 (5 bases). Per the germline V gene, CDR1 is SGHNT and CDR2 is YYREEE (reference sequence). V was cut by 2 bases and J by 2 bases, with 8 bases left in between. The CDR3 length is 15 residues. The CDR3 DNA sequence: TGTGCCAGCAGCTTCACGGGGACTGGGGCCAACGTCCTGACTTTC. As protein: CASSFTGTGANVLTF.

V is TRBV28 and J is TRBJ1-4, with 7 bases fitting TRBD1. The CDR3 consists of 15 residues. J was trimmed by 7 bases and V by 6 bases; bases with no gene match: 11. Germline CDR1 and CDR2: MDHEN and SYDVKM. The CDR3, as DNA: TGTGCCAGCAGCTACCCGACAGGGTTTCGTGAAAAACTGTTTTTT. The encoded protein is CASSYPTGFREKLFF.

This chain joins TRBV27 and TRBJ1-2; D is unresolved. V lost 3 bases to trimming and J lost 4 bases, with 9 bases between them. The CDR3 runs 13 residues. Germline CDR1 MNHEY, CDR2 SMNVEV (reference sequence). The DNA for the CDR3 is TGTGCCAGCAGTTTTTCATCTGGCTATGGCTACACCTTC. Amino acid sequence: CASSFSSGYGYTF.

The CDR3 sequence: CASSLVTQGLNTEAFF. The CDR3 coding sequence is TGTGCCAGCAGCTTAGTTACCCAGGGCCTAAACACTGAAGCTTTCTTT. The chain is built from TRBV11-2 and TRBJ1-1; possible D gene TRBD1, 5 bases. The CDR3 loop spans 16 amino acids. Trimming took off 1 base at V and 2 bases at J, with 14 bases between the two ends. The germline gives CDR1 SGHAT, CDR2 FQNNGV.

The chain links TRBV9 to TRBJ2-5; TRBD1 or TRBD2 may be the D gene (6 bases each). The CDR3 covers 15 residues. Germline CDR1 reads SGDLS; CDR2 reads YYNGEE. Trimming removed 0 bases at V and 2 bases at J, with 11 bases between. DNA for the CDR3: TGTGCCAGCAGCGTAGGGGGGGCTGGACAAGAGACCCAGTACTTC. It is translated as CASSVGGAGQETQYF.